These 9 T cell receptor beta chains came from one sample sequenced in a study of blood T cell repertoires in COVID-19. Repertoires were generated with immunoSEQ multiplex PCR, while TCRdb's copy carries only in-frame clones and drops some. The sample consists of about 500,000 clones, about 91% of them appearing once. Sequencing was performed on peripheral blood. These receptors originate from a man aged 18 to 29 with COVID-19, enrolled during active disease.

The chain has TRBV7-9 and TRBJ2-7, with 7 bases that match TRBD1. CDR1 SEHNR and CDR2 FQNEAQ come from the germline V gene (reference sequence). V shed 4 bases and J 6 bases; nucleotides not matched to a gene: 6. CDR3 length: 13 amino acids. The CDR3 loop is CASSSRQGGEQYF. CDR3 sequence (DNA): TGTGCCAGCAGCTCCCGACAGGGCGGCGAGCAGTACTTC.

This chain connects TRBV7-6 to TRBJ1-6, with 7 positions matching TRBD1. The trim removed 5 bases at V and 7 bases at J, leaving 11 bases unmatched. CDR1 SGHVS and CDR2 FNYEAQ come from the germline V gene. CDR3 length equals 16 residues. CDR3 sequence reads: CASSPRPTGLNSPLHF. DNA of the CDR3: TGTGCCAGCAGCCCTAGACCGACAGGGTTGAATTCACCCCTCCACTTT.

The gene calls are TRBV19 and TRBJ2-5; D remains ambiguous. Germline loops: CDR1 LNHDA, CDR2 SQIVND (reference sequence). Deletions cut 8 bases from V and 5 bases from J, with 6 bases between. The CDR3 runs to 10 residues. The DNA of the CDR3 is TGTGCCAGTTTTCGGGAGACCCAGTACTTC. Its translation is CASFRETQYF.

The rearrangement joins TRBV2 to TRBJ2-7; D remains ambiguous. With 7 bases removed from V and 6 bases from J, the gap between germline ends came to 13 bases. The CDR3 consists of 12 residues. The germline V gene has CDR1 SNHLY and CDR2 FYNNEI. The CDR3 nucleotides are TGTGCCAGCATCGCACTAAGGCGCGAGCAGTACTTC. It specifies CASIALRREQYF. Full variable domain (outside the CDR3, taken from reference TRBV2 and TRBJ2-7): EPEVTQTPSHQVTQMGQEVILRCVPISNHLYFYWYRQILGQKVEFLVSFYNNEISEKSEIFDDQFSVERPDGSNFTLKIRSTKLEDSAMYFCASIALRREQYFGPGTRLTVT.

This sequence joins TRBV6-5 and TRBJ2-7; maybe TRBD2 (5 bases). The CDR3 totals 13 residues. V dropped 6 bases and J dropped 3 bases, with 12 bases sitting between them. Germline CDR1 is MNHEY and CDR2 is SVGAGI. The CDR3 sequence: CASRRGIHYEQYF. The CDR3 DNA reads TGTGCCAGCAGGAGAGGGATCCACTACGAGCAGTACTTC.

The rearrangement joins TRBV29-1 to TRBJ1-1; 7 bases line up with TRBD1. This CDR3 has 14 amino acids. Per germline, CDR1 SQVTM and CDR2 ANQGSEA. The V gene end was trimmed by 4 bases and the J gene end by 1 base; junction bases not matched to a gene: 6. The CDR3 sequence: CSVGSGQRNTEAFF. In DNA form, the CDR3 reads TGCAGCGTTGGATCGGGACAGAGGAACACTGAAGCTTTCTTT.

The chain is built from TRBV29-1 and TRBJ1-2, with 8 bases lining up with TRBD1. The germline V gene encodes CDR1 SQVTM and CDR2 ANQGSEA. CDR3 length: 15 residues. The V gene end was trimmed by 4 bases and the J gene end by 1 base; junction bases not matched to a gene: 8. The CDR3 loop reads CSVATGEILNYGYTF. CDR3 nucleotide sequence: TGCAGCGTTGCGACAGGGGAAATTCTTAACTATGGCTACACCTTC.

This clone was detected ten times or more. The chain links TRBV4-1 to TRBJ1-1; TRBD1 matches 7 bases. The V segment lost 1 base and the J segment 1 base; nucleotides outside the gene matches: 9. Per germline, CDR1 MGHRA and CDR2 YSYEKL. The CDR3 spans 17 residues. The CDR3 spells CASSQVIPGQPNTEAFF. CDR3 DNA sequence: TGCGCCAGCAGCCAAGTGATACCGGGACAGCCGAACACTGAAGCTTTCTTT.

The chain links TRBV30 to TRBJ2-2; TRBD2 might be the D (5 bases). The CDR3 runs to 15 residues. CDR1 and CDR2 (germline): GTSNPN, SVGIG (reference sequence). Trimming cost V 0 bases and J 2 bases, with 10 bases left between them. CDR3 sequence: CAWSVVSANTGELFF. Here the CDR3 DNA reads TGTGCCTGGAGTGTCGTTAGCGCAAACACCGGGGAGCTGTTTTTT.